Below, one TCR beta chain is given with its context. Its antigen remains unidentified. This record comes from a study of shared clonotypes between healthy human individuals. General study findings and limits: Larger estimated richness was generally seen in naive subsets than in memory subsets. What rarefaction showed was incomplete sorted-subset sequencing despite large depth.

CDR3 length: 13 residues. Trimming took off 0 bases at V and 2 bases at J, with 5 bases between the two ends. Looked up from germline, CDR1 is SGHDN and CDR2 is FVKESK. Terminally differentiated effector memory CD45RA+ cells were excluded by CCR7 positive selection of CD45RO-negative cells. Deep was the level at which the assay was run. Profiled with immunoSEQ multiplex PCR; TCRdb holds only in-frame clones, not every one. The sample includes 2 million to 2.5 million clones, about 95% of them seen just once. The clonotype was recovered from a man between 18 and 29 years old in good health. The J gene is TRBJ2-7, the V gene TRBV14; no reliable D call. The sample consisted of naive CD8+ T cells sorted from blood. The CDR3 nucleotides read TGTGCCAGCAGCCAAGATGGACCCTACGAGCAGTACTTC. Translation: CASSQDGPYEQYF.